Presented here are 10 T cell receptor beta chains from one specimen sequenced in a study of shared clonotypes between healthy human individuals (TCRdb year 2020). Libraries were constructed by the immunoSEQ multiplex PCR assay. TCRdb re-hosts the immuneACCESS table, in-frame sequences only. Its copies lack some clones; in the studies checked, an unresolved V gene accounts for under half of them, and the cause for the rest is not known. This sample comprises about 1.5 million clones, approximately 98% of them detected only once. Roughly 0.4% of the sample rests with the top ten. The sample consisted of naive CD4+ T cells sorted from blood. What this sample's cell subset or site label stands for: CD45RA+ positively selected. The receptor source for this set is a man aged 25 to 40 in good health.

The chain combines TRBV11-1 with TRBJ2-7, with D perhaps TRBD2 (5 bases). CDR1 and CDR2 from the germline V gene are SGHAT and FQDESV (reference sequence). Trimming removed 2 bases from V and 1 base from J, with 9 bases in between. This CDR3 spans 14 amino acids. CDR3 nucleotide sequence: TGTGCCAGCAGCTTAAAGCAGCGGTCCTACGAGCAGTACTTC. Its translation: CASSLKQRSYEQYF.

This clone appeared a few times. This chain connects TRBV18 to TRBJ2-1, with TRBD1 matching over 8 bases. CDR3 length: 13 amino acids. With 3 bases clipped from V and 12 bases from J, the junction kept 7 bases outside the gene matches. CDR1 and CDR2 from the germline V gene are KGHSH and LQKENI. CDR3 nucleotide sequence: TGTGCCAGCTCACCGACAGGGGAAGGCCCGCAGTTCTTC. Amino acid sequence: CASSPTGEGPQFF.

The rearrangement joins TRBV2 to TRBJ2-1, with D possibly being TRBD1 (6 bases). Per germline, CDR1 SNHLY and CDR2 FYNNEI. V shed 4 bases and J shed 8 bases, with 27 bases lying between them. This CDR3 region has 18 residues. The CDR3 reads CASSGPPQTGTLGDEQFF. DNA of the CDR3: TGTGCCAGCAGTGGCCCCCCTCAAACAGGGACATTGGGTGATGAGCAGTTCTTC.

Points on this clone: Additional DNA sequences in this sample encode the identical CDR3. The chain recombines TRBV18 with TRBJ2-3, with 13 bases aligning to TRBD2. CDR1 is KGHSH and CDR2 is LQKENI in the germline V gene. This CDR3 spans 16 amino acids. V was clipped by 3 bases and J by 5 bases; unmatched bases: 5. The chain's CDR3 is CASSPPGLAGLDTQYF. The CDR3 bases are TGTGCCAGCTCACCTCCGGGACTAGCGGGACTAGATACGCAGTATTTT.

In this sample, this clone turned up once. V and J are TRBV7-8 and TRBJ2-1, with 10 bases aligning to TRBD2. J lost 5 bases, V lost 7 bases, and 8 bases had no gene match. Germline-derived CDR1 and CDR2 are SGHVS and FQNEAQ. The length of the CDR3 is 15 residues. CDR3 sequence (DNA): TGTGCCAGCACCCTTCGGACTAGCGGTGACAATGAGCAGTTCTTC. This gives the protein CASTLRTSGDNEQFF.

The rearrangement uses TRBV9 and TRBJ1-1, with D hard to call. Germline V gene lookup returns CDR1 SGDLS and CDR2 YYNGEE. The CDR3 loop spans 15 amino acids. V shed 3 bases and J shed 2 bases, with 14 bases lying between them. CDR3 nucleotides: TGTGCCAGCAGCGGAGGCACGGCCTTAAACACTGAAGCTTTCTTT. This encodes CASSGGTALNTEAFF.

J is TRBJ1-3 and V is TRBV7-9; D call uncertain. Germline V gene sequence: CDR1 SEHNR, CDR2 FQNEAQ (reference sequence). Trimming shortened V by 4 bases and J by 0 bases, and 13 bases separated the two germline ends. CDR3 length: 16 residues. This CDR3 reads CASSSPDGFSGNTIYF. CDR3 in DNA: TGTGCCAGCAGCTCCCCGGACGGATTCTCTGGAAACACCATATATTTT.

The chain couples TRBV5-8 to TRBJ1-4, with D maybe TRBD1 (5 bases). The CDR3 spans 13 residues. V shed 2 bases and J shed 15 bases, with 17 bases lying between them. Germline CDR1 SGHTS, CDR2 YDEGEE. The CDR3 DNA reads TGTGCCAGCAGCTTCTCGGGACGAAAAATGGTGTTTTTT. It codes for CASSFSGRKMVFF.

This clone was seen only once. V and J are TRBV27 and TRBJ2-1, with D possibly matching TRBD1 (6 bases). The CDR3 consists of 16 residues. Per the germline V gene, CDR1 is MNHEY and CDR2 is SMNVEV (reference sequence). With 5 bases removed from V and 2 bases from J, the gap between germline ends came to 16 bases. The CDR3 reads CASSPLKGVPYNEQFF. The CDR3 DNA reads as TGTGCCAGCAGTCCACTGAAGGGGGTCCCCTACAATGAGCAGTTCTTC.

The V and J genes are TRBV21-1 and TRBJ2-1; the D call of TRBD2 is as the table states it, not checked on the DNA. TRBV21-1 is a listed pseudogene. CDR3 length equals 20 residues. The CDR3 DNA follows: TGTGCCAGCAGCAAAGAGGGAAAACTAGCGGGGACTCGCTCCTACAATGAGCAGTTCTTC. Its translation: CASSKEGKLAGTRSYNEQFF.